This T cell receptor beta chain was captured by sequencing in a study of blood T cell repertoires in COVID-19 (dated by TCRdb to 2020 to 2022). In terms of the full investigation: Samples from collaborators originated in the United States, Italy and Spain and spanned both the acute and convalescent phases of COVID-19. The dataset comprised deeply sampled blood TCRbeta repertoires from subjects exposed to, actively infected with, or recovered from COVID-19. HLA class I and class II types, where available, came from metadata supplied by the sample provider rather than from assay-based typing. Sample metadata almost always included a de-identified subject ID, COVID-19 status, age in years and sex. Samples came from the ongoing ImmuneRACE study (first 160 participants) plus 1,254 subjects from 6 global collaborators. The prospective study material was composed of cDNA or gDNA derived from T cells, B-cell-depleted T cells, or PBMCs. The repertoires were released in a freely available public database intended as a resource for research on the immune response to SARS-CoV-2.

General findings and caveats noted by the study authors: The quantity of clinical and demographic metadata differed by source and by participant and was supplied without curation.

Each collaborating institution followed its own protocols to collect whole blood in K2EDTA tubes. For TCRbeta analysis, collaborators shipped samples as frozen whole blood, isolated PBMCs, or DNA extracted from either of those sample types. Note on this clone: Its antigen is not yet known. Base quality data are lacking; no much larger clone is found one base away.

The germline V gene sets CDR1 to SGHDN and CDR2 to FVKESK. From the cysteine up to the phenylalanine, the CDR3 has a length of 15 residues. Solely the CDR3 DNA is kept, with 45 bases framed from the first base. V and J are trimmed by 1 base and 5 bases, and the gene matches miss 4 bases of the junction. TCRbeta CDR3 regions were amplified from genomic DNA using the immunoSEQ Assay, a bias-controlled multiplex PCR. The study's own analysis went as follows. Nucleated cell counts per sample were estimated from amplification of reference gene primers within the assay. To quantify the absolute abundance of each unique TCRbeta CDR3 rearrangement, sequence reads were collapsed and filtered. Productive Simpson clonality was computed per sample as the square root of Simpson's diversity index over productive rearrangements. TCRdb retrieved this table from immuneACCESS and kept in-frame rearrangements only. Not all clones are present; in checked studies, unresolved V genes account for under half, and no reason is known for the remainder. That table gives V, J and clone size, and the DNA gave D and trimming. For this sample the table gives approximately 250,000 clones, of which around nine tenths were detected only once. Under 2.5% of the sample is in the top ten clones.

The specimen was peripheral blood. The receptor was derived from a man aged 25-45 years with active or convalescent COVID-19. The chain couples TRBV14 to TRBJ1-4, with 7 bases aligning to TRBD1. Here is the DNA: TGTGCCAGCAGCCAAGCAGGGGGGCTCAATGAAAAACTGTTTTTT. Its protein product is CASSQAGGLNEKLFF. This CDR3, with the reference TRBV14 and TRBJ1-4 proteins standing in past its ends, gives the full variable domain EAGVTQFPSHSVIEKGQTVTLRCDPISGHDNLYWYRRVMGKEIKFLLHFVKESKQDESGMPNNRFLAERTGGTYSTLKVQPAELEDSGVYFCASSQAGGLNEKLFFGSGTQLSVL.